This TCR beta chain is from a study of memory CD4+ T cells and cytomegalovirus serostatus. Study outcomes and limitations: About 40% of the roughly 150 known CMV-associated TCRbeta sequences appeared in CD4+ memory.

CDR1 SGDLS and CDR2 YYNGEE come from the germline V gene. Trimming removed 4 bases from V and 5 bases from J; junction bases left unmatched: 9. This CDR3 spans 16 amino acids. The table came from immunoSEQ multiplex PCR; TCRdb's copy has only in-frame clones and leaves some out. The sample lists 80,000 to 100,000 clones, under 90% occurring once. Single viable CD3+CD4+CD8-CD45RO+ cells were sorted as the memory CD4+ T cells. Total CD4+ T cells were enriched by CD4 positive selection. A note on this clone: Its antigen remains unknown.

Sequencing was done on a sample of memory CD4+ T cells from blood. This receptor was taken from an adult in good health and CMV-seropositive. The J gene is TRBJ2-5, the V gene TRBV9; 12 bases map to TRBD2. The CDR3 loop is CASSRLGLAGSETQYF. The CDR3 region has the DNA TGTGCCAGCAGCAGACTCGGACTAGCGGGATCTGAGACCCAGTACTTC. Based on the CDR3 plus reference TRBV9 and TRBJ2-5, the full variable domain is DSGVTQTPKHLITATGQRVTLRCSPRSGDLSVYWYQQSLDQGLQFLIQYYNGEERAKGNILERFSAQQFPDLHSELNLSSLELGDSALYFCASSRLGLAGSETQYFGPGTRLLVL.